Shown below are 23 T cell receptor beta chains from a single sample sequenced in a study of shared clonotypes between healthy human individuals. Only in-frame clones appear in the TCRdb table, and some are missing; sequencing was by immunoSEQ multiplex PCR. The table shows around 2.3 million clones, with roughly 95% occurring only once. Sequenced material: naive CD4+ T cells sorted from blood. Regarding subset: CD45RA+ positively selected. Receptors originate from a man younger than 35 in good health.

The chain couples TRBV30 to TRBJ2-1; TRBD2 is a possible D gene (5 bases). The CDR3 consists of 15 residues. Germline values: CDR1 GTSNPN, CDR2 SVGIG (reference sequence). Trimming removed 4 bases from V and 0 bases from J, with 13 bases in between. Here the CDR3 DNA reads TGTGCCTGGACCGGAGACTACTCCTCCTACAATGAGCAGTTCTTC. Translation: CAWTGDYSSYNEQFF.

This rearrangement joins TRBV2 to TRBJ2-3, with D perhaps matching TRBD2 (7 bases). Germline V CDR1 and CDR2: SNHLY, FYNNEI. CDR3 length: 12 amino acids. The germline V and J ends were trimmed by 8 bases and 15 bases, with 21 bases remaining between them. The chain's CDR3 is CASGGTGGRPYF. The CDR3 region has the DNA TGTGCCAGCGGGGGGACGGGGGGCCGCCCCTATTTT.

This clone was counted between two and nine times. The chain recombines TRBV28 with TRBJ1-4; D gene uncertain. This CDR3 spans 14 amino acids. Germline CDR1 is MDHEN and CDR2 is SYDVKM. Trimming took off 6 bases at V and 11 bases at J, with 19 bases between the two ends. The CDR3 here is CASRGLGSGEKLFF. The CDR3 DNA is TGTGCCAGCAGGGGTTTGGGGAGTGGGGAGAAACTGTTTTTT.

The rearrangement joins TRBV6-6 to TRBJ1-4, with TRBD1 matching over 10 bases. Per germline, CDR1 MNHNY and CDR2 SVGAGI (reference sequence). The CDR3 is 15 amino acids. J gave up 7 bases and V 4 bases, and 6 bases lay outside the gene matches. The CDR3 bases are TGTGCCAGCAGTTCTGACAGGGGGCCGGTTGAAAAACTGTTTTTT. Its translation is CASSSDRGPVEKLFF.

The rearrangement joins TRBV29-1 to TRBJ2-3; TRBD1 matches at 9 bases. This CDR3 is built from 19 residues. The V segment lost 8 bases and the J segment 2 bases; nucleotides outside the gene matches: 23. The V gene's germline CDR1 is SQVTM and CDR2 ANQGSEA. CDR3 sequence: CSSIIQGASGSNPTDTQYF. CDR3 DNA sequence: TGCAGCTCCATAATACAGGGGGCGAGCGGGTCTAATCCCACAGATACGCAGTATTTT.

The chain carries TRBV4-1 and TRBJ2-7; no definite D call. The CDR3 has 14 residues. V lost 0 bases and J lost 4, with 10 bases in between. CDR1 and CDR2 (germline): MGHRA, YSYEKL. CDR3 loop: CASSQDRNSYEQYF. Here the CDR3 DNA reads TGCGCCAGCAGCCAAGATCGGAACAGTTACGAGCAGTACTTC.

V and J are TRBV6-1 and TRBJ2-3, with D possibly called TRBD1 or TRBD2 (6 bases each). The V end lost 6 bases, the J end lost 3 bases, and 13 bases lay between the germline ends. Germline V CDR1 and CDR2: MNHNS, SASEGT. The CDR3 has 14 amino acids. CDR3 loop: CASSGEGGTDTQYF. The CDR3 coding sequence is TGTGCCAGCAGCGGGGAAGGGGGGACAGATACGCAGTATTTT.

This chain connects TRBV7-9 to TRBJ2-7; 9 bases line up with TRBD1. Germline values: CDR1 SEHNR, CDR2 FQNEAQ (reference sequence). This CDR3 has 14 residues. V trimming: 4 bases; J trimming: 2 bases; junction bases outside the gene matches: 3. CDR3 loop: CASSYGTGPYEQYF. The CDR3 coding sequence is TGTGCCAGCAGCTACGGGACAGGGCCCTACGAGCAGTACTTC.

J is TRBJ1-2 and V is TRBV18; D unclear. CDR3 size: 13 residues. Germline CDR1 and CDR2: KGHSH and LQKENI. Trimming removed 6 bases at V and 4 bases at J, with 12 bases between. CDR3 region: CASSPSVVYGYTF. The CDR3 region has the DNA TGTGCCAGCTCCCCCTCAGTGGTCTATGGCTACACCTTC.

This clone showed up just a few times. This chain links TRBV15 with TRBJ1-2, with 12 bases matching TRBD1. In germline, CDR1 is LNHNV, CDR2 YYDKDF (reference sequence). The CDR3 runs 15 residues. The junction had 8 bases not matched to a gene; V was cut back by 5 bases and J by 7 bases. In nucleotides, the CDR3 is TGTGCCACCAGCGGTTGGGACAGGGGGCACTCTGGCTACACCTTC. Its protein product is CATSGWDRGHSGYTF.

V usage is TRBV28 and J usage is TRBJ1-4; 9 bases fit TRBD1. The V and J ends lost 5 bases and 7 bases, in that order; junction bases with no gene match: 8. Germline V gene data show CDR1 as MDHEN and CDR2 as SYDVKM. The CDR3 extends over 15 amino acids. The CDR3 is CASSPGDRETEKLFF. In DNA form, the CDR3 reads TGTGCCAGCAGTCCCGGGGACAGGGAGACTGAAAAACTGTTTTTT.

The chain has TRBV10-2 and TRBJ2-2; D possibly corresponds to TRBD2 (5 bases). The CDR3 is 15 residues long. V gave up 3 bases and J gave up 4 bases, with 12 bases separating them. Germline V gene lookup returns CDR1 WSHSY and CDR2 SAAADI. This CDR3 is CASSDRTFFTGELFF. The CDR3 nucleotides are TGCGCCAGCAGTGACAGGACTTTCTTCACCGGGGAGCTGTTTTTT.

The genes are TRBV30 and TRBJ1-6, with unresolved D. There are 13 residues in the CDR3. The V end lost 6 bases, the J end lost 4 bases, and 10 bases lay between the germline ends. CDR1 GTSNPN and CDR2 SVGIG come from the germline V gene (reference sequence). CDR3 sequence: CACRAEYNSPLHF. The CDR3 nucleotides read TGTGCCTGCCGGGCGGAGTATAATTCACCCCTCCACTTT.

The V gene is TRBV9, the J gene TRBJ1-6, with D possibly TRBD1 on 5 matching bases. Trimming left V 3 bases short and J 7 bases short, with 17 bases between. CDR1 is SGDLS and CDR2 is YYNGEE in the germline V gene. The CDR3 has 16 residues. CDR3 region: CASSGGVLWSNSPLHF. CDR3 coding DNA: TGTGCCAGCAGCGGAGGGGTCCTATGGAGCAATTCACCCCTCCACTTT.

In the case of this clone: Within the sample, other DNA sequences also encode this same CDR3. The V call is TRBV6-5, the J call TRBJ1-2; no clear D. The V and J ends lost 0 bases and 5 bases respectively, with 10 bases between them. The CDR3 is 14 residues long. Germline assignment: CDR1 MNHEY and CDR2 SVGAGI. CDR3 sequence (DNA): TGTGCCAGCAGTTACTCGCCAGGAGGGTATGGCTACACCTTC. Its protein product is CASSYSPGGYGYTF.

The rearrangement uses TRBV6-5 and TRBJ2-5; 10 nucleotides align to TRBD1. After removal of 3 bases from V and 5 bases from J, the junction contained 6 bases not matched to a gene. Germline V lookup: CDR1 MNHEY, CDR2 SVGAGI. The CDR3 has 15 residues. The CDR3 here is CASSYQGQGWETQYF. CDR3 in DNA: TGTGCCAGCAGTTATCAGGGACAGGGGTGGGAGACCCAGTACTTC.

This chain links TRBV25-1 with TRBJ2-6; D remains unclear. CDR1 is MGHDK and CDR2 is SYGVNS in the germline V gene. Trimming left V 4 bases short and J 1 base short, with 14 bases between. The CDR3 is made up of 17 amino acids. CDR3: CASSGNSRLSGANVLTF. In DNA form, the CDR3 reads TGTGCCAGCAGTGGGAACAGCCGCCTTTCTGGGGCCAACGTCCTGACTTTC.

The gene calls are TRBV2 and TRBJ2-7; 8 positions agree with TRBD1. The CDR3 loop spans 17 amino acids. Germline trimming cut 0 bases from V and 1 base from J; bases unmatched to any gene: 8. Per the germline V gene, CDR1 is SNHLY and CDR2 is FYNNEI. CDR3 protein: CASSEALLRDRSYEQYF. The CDR3 nucleotides read TGTGCCAGCAGTGAAGCGCTTCTTAGGGACAGGTCCTACGAGCAGTACTTC.

This clone came up a few times. The chain uses TRBV30 and TRBJ1-6; D not resolved. The CDR3 is made up of 13 amino acids. V was trimmed by 5 bases and J by 7 bases, leaving 12 bases between them. The V gene's germline CDR1 is GTSNPN and CDR2 SVGIG (reference sequence). Here the CDR3 DNA reads TGTGCCTGGGCGACGGGATCAAATTCACCCCTCCACTTT. Its translation: CAWATGSNSPLHF.

Here the CDR3 DNA reads TGCGCCAGCAGCCAAGAATCGAGCGGGAACTCCTACAATGAGCAGTTCTTC. Translation: CASSQESSGNSYNEQFF. The chain couples TRBV4-3 to TRBJ2-1; 7 bases are a match to TRBD2. The CDR3 is 17 amino acids. Germline trimming cut 0 bases from V and 0 bases from J; bases unmatched to any gene: 5. Germline assignment: CDR1 LGHNA and CDR2 YSLEER.

The chain has TRBV29-1 and TRBJ2-3, with D maybe TRBD2 (6 bases). With 6 bases removed from V and 4 bases from J, the gap between germline ends came to 20 bases. This CDR3 is built from 15 residues. Per the germline V gene, CDR1 is SQVTM and CDR2 is ANQGSEA. This chain's CDR3 is CSVASGTSPSDTQYF. CDR3 sequence (DNA): TGCAGCGTCGCATCTGGGACTTCGCCGTCAGATACGCAGTATTTT.

The chain has TRBV7-9 and TRBJ2-2; D unclear. Trimming shortened V by 3 bases and J by 1 base, and 6 bases separated the two germline ends. The germline V gene has CDR1 SEHNR and CDR2 FQNEAQ (reference sequence). This CDR3 is built from 14 residues. The CDR3 is CASSFDWNTGELFF. The CDR3 DNA sequence: TGTGCCAGCAGCTTCGACTGGAACACCGGGGAGCTGTTTTTT.

The chain combines TRBV5-1 with TRBJ2-2; possibly TRBD1 for D (5 bases). Germline V gene lookup returns CDR1 SGHRS and CDR2 YFSETQ. V shed 5 bases and J shed 7 bases, with 12 bases lying between them. This CDR3 has 13 residues. CDR3 residues: CASRLTVYGELFF. CDR3 coding DNA: TGCGCCAGCAGATTGACAGTGTACGGGGAGCTGTTTTTT.